These T cell receptor beta chains were read from a single sample in a study of stem cell transplantation in POMP-related autoinflammatory disease. Profiled with immunoSEQ multiplex PCR; TCRdb holds only in-frame clones, not every one. The sample yields about 26,000 clones, roughly 80% seen once. The sequencing used CD4+ T cells from PBMCs, collected before stem cell transplantation. The receptors derive from a human donor with POMP-related autoinflammation and immune dysregulation (PRAID). Both conserved end residues are part of each CDR3. Fields, in order: clone size, V gene, D gene, J gene, CDR3 protein, CDR3 DNA. A D gene is named only where the DNA matches it firmly. The listing skips clone size in some rows; elsewhere it reads once, few, many or a size class.

clone size: -; V gene: TRBV4-2; D gene: TRBD2; J gene: TRBJ2-5; CDR3 protein: CASSQRSLAGGAQETQYF; CDR3 DNA: TGTGCCAGCAGCCAAAGGTCACTAGCGGGGGGGGCCCAAGAGACCCAGTACTTC
clone size: -; V gene: TRBV7-9; D gene: TRBD2; J gene: TRBJ2-1; CDR3 protein: CASSLERNLAGDEQFF; CDR3 DNA: TGTGCCAGCAGCTTGGAGAGGAACTTAGCGGGGGATGAGCAGTTCTTC
clone size: -; V gene: TRBV15; D gene: -; J gene: TRBJ2-7; CDR3 protein: CATSRVADFVYEQYF; CDR3 DNA: TGTGCCACCAGCAGAGTAGCCGATTTCGTCTACGAGCAGTACTTC
clone size: -; V gene: TRBV28; D gene: -; J gene: TRBJ1-5; CDR3 protein: CASSFSQPLNQPQHF; CDR3 DNA: TGTGCCAGCAGTTTCAGTCAGCCACTCAATCAGCCCCAGCATTTT
clone size: once; V gene: TRBV5-1; D gene: TRBD1; J gene: TRBJ2-5; CDR3 protein: CASSLDRGEETQYF; CDR3 DNA: TGCGCCAGCAGCTTAGACAGGGGCGAGGAGACCCAGTACTTC
clone size: once; V gene: TRBV4-2; D gene: TRBD1; J gene: TRBJ2-1; CDR3 protein: CASSQDPGQGVEEQFF; CDR3 DNA: TGTGCCAGCAGCCAAGACCCGGGACAGGGAGTAGAGGAGCAGTTCTTC
clone size: once; V gene: TRBV4-1; D gene: -; J gene: TRBJ2-1; CDR3 protein: CASSQDARGEQFF; CDR3 DNA: TGCGCCAGCAGCCAAGATGCGCGCGGCGAGCAGTTCTTC
clone size: -; V gene: TRBV6-6; D gene: -; J gene: TRBJ2-7; CDR3 protein: CASSGRGVGGHEQYF; CDR3 DNA: TGTGCCAGCAGTGGGCGAGGGGTAGGCGGCCACGAGCAGTACTTC
clone size: -; V gene: TRBV19; D gene: -; J gene: TRBJ1-1; CDR3 protein: CASSFTPLSTTEAFF; CDR3 DNA: TGTGCCAGTAGTTTCACCCCCCTAAGCACCACTGAAGCTTTCTTT
clone size: once; V gene: TRBV28; D gene: -; J gene: TRBJ2-7; CDR3 protein: CASSLVLRRKRSSYEQYF; CDR3 DNA: TGTGCCAGCAGTTTAGTTTTAAGGCGTAAGAGGAGCTCCTACGAGCAGTACTTC
clone size: -; V gene: TRBV4-1; D gene: TRBD1; J gene: TRBJ1-5; CDR3 protein: CASSQDAGQSKRQPQHF; CDR3 DNA: TGCGCCAGCAGCCAAGATGCGGGACAGTCTAAGCGTCAGCCCCAGCATTTT
clone size: -; V gene: TRBV6-5; D gene: TRBD1; J gene: TRBJ2-2; CDR3 protein: CASSYTGGATGELFF; CDR3 DNA: TGTGCCAGCAGTTACACAGGGGGCGCAACCGGGGAGCTGTTTTTT
clone size: -; V gene: TRBV9; D gene: -; J gene: TRBJ1-1; CDR3 protein: CASSPQTALITEAFF; CDR3 DNA: TGTGCCAGCAGCCCCCAGACAGCCCTGATCACTGAAGCTTTCTTT
clone size: once; V gene: TRBV5-1; D gene: TRBD2; J gene: TRBJ2-5; CDR3 protein: CASSFSAFRGGQETQYF; CDR3 DNA: TGCGCCAGCAGCTTTTCCGCTTTTCGGGGGGGCCAAGAGACCCAGTACTTC
clone size: -; V gene: TRBV4-1; D gene: TRBD2; J gene: TRBJ2-2; CDR3 protein: CASSQESSGGAANTGELFF; CDR3 DNA: TGCGCCAGCAGCCAAGAGTCCAGCGGGGGGGCCGCGAACACCGGGGAGCTGTTTTTT
clone size: -; V gene: TRBV30; D gene: TRBD1; J gene: TRBJ1-4; CDR3 protein: CAWTLGQGGFEKLFF; CDR3 DNA: TGTGCCTGGACCCTTGGACAGGGGGGATTCGAAAAACTGTTTTTT
clone size: few; V gene: TRBV2; D gene: -; J gene: TRBJ2-2; CDR3 protein: CASGDKSNTGELFF; CDR3 DNA: TGTGCCAGCGGGGACAAGTCGAACACCGGGGAGCTGTTTTTT
clone size: -; V gene: TRBV7-8; D gene: TRBD1; J gene: TRBJ1-5; CDR3 protein: CASSTGTGGLLGNQPQHF; CDR3 DNA: TGTGCCAGCAGCACCGGGACAGGGGGATTGTTGGGCAATCAGCCCCAGCATTTT
clone size: -; V gene: TRBV2; D gene: TRBD1; J gene: TRBJ2-1; CDR3 protein: CASRTGTGSEQFF; CDR3 DNA: TGTGCCAGCAGGACCGGGACAGGGAGTGAGCAGTTCTTC
clone size: -; V gene: TRBV5-5; D gene: -; J gene: TRBJ1-1; CDR3 protein: CASSIGTGNTEAFF; CDR3 DNA: TGTGCCAGCAGCATTGGGACGGGGAACACTGAAGCTTTCTTT
clone size: -; V gene: TRBV10-3; D gene: -; J gene: TRBJ2-5; CDR3 protein: CAISGEGAGIQETQYF; CDR3 DNA: TGTGCCATCAGTGGTGAGGGCGCTGGGATCCAAGAGACCCAGTACTTC
clone size: -; V gene: TRBV6-1; D gene: TRBD2; J gene: TRBJ2-7; CDR3 protein: CASHHPSGHSYEQYF; CDR3 DNA: TGTGCCAGCCACCACCCTAGCGGGCACTCCTACGAGCAGTACTTC
clone size: -; V gene: TRBV29-1; D gene: TRBD1; J gene: TRBJ1-5; CDR3 protein: CSVGQGIGQPQHF; CDR3 DNA: TGCAGCGTGGGACAGGGGATCGGTCAGCCCCAGCATTTT
clone size: -; V gene: TRBV18; D gene: TRBD2; J gene: TRBJ2-7; CDR3 protein: CASSTNFGLAGVHEQYF; CDR3 DNA: TGTGCCAGCTCAACCAATTTTGGACTAGCGGGAGTCCACGAGCAGTACTTC
clone size: -; V gene: TRBV5-4; D gene: -; J gene: TRBJ2-3; CDR3 protein: CASSPLGGATDTQYF; CDR3 DNA: TGTGCCAGCAGCCCCCTGGGCGGGGCCACAGATACGCAGTATTTT
clone size: few; V gene: TRBV6-5; D gene: -; J gene: TRBJ1-6; CDR3 protein: CASSYSMYSYNSPLHF; CDR3 DNA: TGTGCCAGCAGTTACTCGATGTACAGCTATAATTCACCCCTCCACTTT
clone size: -; V gene: TRBV18; D gene: TRBD2; J gene: TRBJ2-7; CDR3 protein: CASSPGAGDEQYF; CDR3 DNA: TGTGCCAGCTCCCCCGGGGCGGGGGACGAGCAGTACTTC
clone size: -; V gene: TRBV6-6; D gene: TRBD1; J gene: TRBJ1-4; CDR3 protein: CASMTGLASPEKLFF; CDR3 DNA: TGTGCCAGCATGACAGGGCTAGCATCACCCGAAAAACTGTTTTTT
clone size: -; V gene: TRBV19; D gene: -; J gene: TRBJ2-1; CDR3 protein: CATRERTYNEQFF; CDR3 DNA: TGTGCCACCCGAGAGAGAACCTACAATGAGCAGTTCTTC
clone size: -; V gene: TRBV2; D gene: -; J gene: TRBJ1-1; CDR3 protein: CASSEVRPDFF; CDR3 DNA: TGTGCCAGCAGTGAGGTACGACCGGATTTCTTT
clone size: -; V gene: TRBV21-1; D gene: -; J gene: TRBJ1-1; CDR3 protein: CATSKGLVVNTEAFF; CDR3 DNA: TGTGCCACCTCCAAAGGGCTAGTTGTAAACACTGAAGCTTTCTTT
clone size: -; V gene: TRBV5-1; D gene: TRBD2; J gene: TRBJ2-5; CDR3 protein: CASSFGGGAGWETQYF; CDR3 DNA: TGCGCCAGCAGCTTCGGCGGGGGGGCCGGTTGGGAGACCCAGTACTTC
clone size: -; V gene: TRBV18; D gene: -; J gene: TRBJ2-1; CDR3 protein: CASSNRLLSSYNEQFF; CDR3 DNA: TGTGCCAGTTCTAATCGGCTTCTGAGCTCCTACAATGAGCAGTTCTTC
clone size: -; V gene: TRBV5-1; D gene: TRBD2; J gene: TRBJ2-7; CDR3 protein: CASSFSAGEGYEQYF; CDR3 DNA: TGCGCCAGCAGCTTTTCCGCGGGAGAGGGCTACGAGCAGTACTTC
clone size: -; V gene: TRBV7-2; D gene: -; J gene: TRBJ2-5; CDR3 protein: CASSQRDPSVETQYF; CDR3 DNA: TGTGCCAGCAGCCAACGGGACCCCTCAGTGGAGACCCAGTACTTC
clone size: -; V gene: TRBV7-9; D gene: -; J gene: TRBJ1-2; CDR3 protein: CASSLRQSTTTNYGYTF; CDR3 DNA: TGTGCCAGCAGCTTACGTCAGTCTACGACGACTAACTATGGCTACACCTTC
clone size: once; V gene: TRBV30; D gene: -; J gene: TRBJ2-7; CDR3 protein: CAWSGGAVSYEQYF; CDR3 DNA: TGTGCCTGGAGTGGGGGGGCAGTCTCCTACGAGCAGTACTTC
clone size: -; V gene: TRBV19; D gene: -; J gene: TRBJ2-2; CDR3 protein: CASKNQPPGRNTGELFF; CDR3 DNA: TGTGCCAGTAAAAACCAACCACCGGGACGGAACACCGGGGAGCTGTTTTTT
clone size: -; V gene: TRBV4-2; D gene: -; J gene: TRBJ2-7; CDR3 protein: CASSFHYEQYF; CDR3 DNA: TGTGCCAGCAGCTTCCACTACGAGCAGTACTTC
clone size: -; V gene: TRBV9; D gene: -; J gene: TRBJ1-5; CDR3 protein: CASSVGQGGNQPQHF; CDR3 DNA: TGTGCCAGCAGCGTAGGCCAGGGAGGCAATCAGCCCCAGCATTTT
clone size: -; V gene: TRBV25-1; D gene: -; J gene: TRBJ1-2; CDR3 protein: CASSGGYGYTF; CDR3 DNA: TGTGCCAGCAGCGGGGGGTATGGCTACACCTTC
clone size: -; V gene: TRBV11-2; D gene: -; J gene: TRBJ2-2; CDR3 protein: CASSLTFLSRGGELFF; CDR3 DNA: TGTGCCAGCAGCTTAACGTTTCTATCGAGGGGCGGGGAGCTGTTTTTT